This T cell receptor (beta chain) was recovered during a study of T cell responses to AZD1222 COVID-19 vaccine. Only in-frame clones appear in the TCRdb table, and some are missing; sequencing was by immunoSEQ multiplex PCR. Among tens of thousands of clones, approximately 85% were seen once, and the ten largest hold under 11%. With V trimmed by 5 bases and J by 3 bases, 6 bases remained unmatched. Germline V gene data show CDR1 as SGHTA and CDR2 as FQGTGA. This CDR3 is 15 amino acids long. The specimen comprised peripheral blood, sampled 28 days after the second AZD1222 dose. The sequence was collected from an adult who received the AZD1222 COVID-19 vaccine. The chain has TRBV7-3 and TRBJ1-1; 10 bases are shared with TRBD1. CDR3 DNA sequence: TGTGCCAGCAGCCTACACGGGACAGGGGACACTGAAGCTTTCTTT. This sequence encodes CASSLHGTGDTEAFF.